A selection of T cell receptor beta chains follows, all from one sample in a study of blood T cell repertoires in COVID-19. The table came from immunoSEQ multiplex PCR; TCRdb's copy has only in-frame clones and leaves some out. The data contain about 120,000 clones, under 90% of them singletons. The material sequenced was peripheral blood. Every receptor here comes from a woman in her seventies with acute or convalescent COVID-19. Each CDR3 is given with its conserved first and last residue. The D gene is left open where the match is weak. Clone sizes are given selectively: once, few, many, or a class where the clone is expanded.

>once|TRBD1|TRBJ2-5|TRBV5-1
TGCGCCAGCAGACGTGACAGGGGGAGGGAGACCCAGTACTTC
CASRRDRGRETQYF
>NA|TRBD2|TRBJ2-5|TRBV2
TGTGCCAGCAGTGAAGGGCTAGCGGGGGGCGGCCTGACCCAGTACTTC
CASSEGLAGGGLTQYF
>once|TRBD1|TRBJ2-7|TRBV27
TGTGCCAGCAGTAAACCCTCGACAGGGTCGTACGAGCAGTACTTC
CASSKPSTGSYEQYF
>NA|NA|TRBJ1-6|TRBV5-1
TGCGCCAGCAGCTTGGTCGGGGATAATTCACCCCTCCACTTT
CASSLVGDNSPLHF
>NA|TRBD1|TRBJ1-4|TRBV5-1
TGCGCCAGCAGCCCGCAGGGACAGGGTAATGAAAAACTGTTTTTT
CASSPQGQGNEKLFF
>NA|NA|TRBJ2-2|TRBV29-1
TGCAGCGCCCGAGGACTAACGAACACCGGGGAGCTGTTTTTT
CSARGLTNTGELFF
>NA|TRBD1|TRBJ1-4|TRBV7-2
TGTGCCAGCAGCTTAGGCGTGGACAGGGGTCCCACAAGTGAAAAACTGTTTTTT
CASSLGVDRGPTSEKLFF
>NA|NA|TRBJ1-1|TRBV25-1
TGTGCCAGCCCAAAGAGGCAGGGGCGAGGGGCTGAAGCTTTCTTT
CASPKRQGRGAEAFF
>NA|TRBD1|TRBJ2-3|TRBV15
TGTGCCACCAGCAGCGACAGGGTTCAATCCGATACGCAGTATTTT
CATSSDRVQSDTQYF
>NA|NA|TRBJ1-6|TRBV7-8
TGTGCCAGCACCGCGGAGGGGAGGAATTCACCCCTCCACTTT
CASTAEGRNSPLHF
>NA|NA|TRBJ2-7|TRBV12-5
TGTGCTAGTGGTTTGGGACTCGGAAGGGAGCAGTACTTC
CASGLGLGREQYF
>once|NA|TRBJ1-1|TRBV27
TGTGCCTGCCAACAGGCGGCGGGGACTGAAGCTTTCTTT
CACQQAAGTEAFF
>NA|TRBD1|TRBJ1-3|TRBV11-2
TGTGCCAGCAGCTCCAGGGGGGTTTCTGGAAACACCATATATTTT
CASSSRGVSGNTIYF
>few|NA|TRBJ2-1|TRBV12-3/TRBV12-4
TGTGCCAGCAGTTGGCTCTATGAGCAGTTCTTC
CASSWLYEQFF
>NA|NA|TRBJ2-1|TRBV30
TGTGCCTGGAGTGTGCCTAGCATTCAGCAGTTCTTC
CAWSVPSIQQFF
>NA|NA|TRBJ1-4|TRBV30
TGTGCCTGGTCTCTAGGGGGTAATGAAAAACTGTTTTTT
CAWSLGGNEKLFF
>few|NA|TRBJ1-1|TRBV6-5
TGTGCCAGCAGTTACTCGAGGAACACTGAAGCTTTCTTT
CASSYSRNTEAFF
>once|NA|TRBJ2-3|TRBV11-2
TGTGCCAGCAGCGACAGAGCTAGCACAGATACGCAGTATTTT
CASSDRASTDTQYF
>NA|NA|TRBJ1-5|TRBV7-2
TGTGCCAGCAGCTTAGAGGGGAGGAGCAATCAGCCCCAGCATTTT
CASSLEGRSNQPQHF
>NA|TRBD2|TRBJ2-5|TRBV29-1
TGCAGCGTTGGACTCGGGGGGGAGACCCAGTACTTC
CSVGLGGETQYF
>NA|NA|TRBJ2-7|TRBV30
TGTGCCTGGAGGCAGGGAGGCGGCTACGAGCAGTACTTC
CAWRQGGGYEQYF
>once|NA|TRBJ2-3|TRBV6-2/TRBV6-3
TGTGCCAGCAGTCCAGGGAGGATCAGCACAGATACGCAGTATTTT
CASSPGRISTDTQYF
>NA|TRBD2|TRBJ2-5|TRBV13
TGTGCCAGCAGCTTAGGGACTAGCGAGGAGACCCAGTACTTC
CASSLGTSEETQYF
>NA|NA|TRBJ1-6|TRBV5-1
TGCGCCAGCAGCTTGGTCGGGGATTTGAATTCACCCCTCCACTTT
CASSLVGDLNSPLHF
>NA|NA|TRBJ1-2|TRBV6-1
TGTGCCAGCAGTGAATCAGGCCCCGGGGGTGGCTACACCTTC
CASSESGPGGGYTF
>NA|TRBD1|TRBJ1-2|TRBV7-9
TGTGCCAGCAGCTCCACAGCCGGGGACAGGGCTTACTATGGCTACACCTTC
CASSSTAGDRAYYGYTF
>NA|TRBD2|TRBJ2-3|TRBV27
TGTGCCAGCAGTTTTGGCTGGGGAGGGGTTAGCACAGATACGCAGTATTTT
CASSFGWGGVSTDTQYF
>NA|TRBD1|TRBJ2-3|TRBV5-1
TGCGCCAGCAGCTTAGGGACAGGACGCACAGATACGCAGTATTTT
CASSLGTGRTDTQYF
>NA|NA|TRBJ1-4|TRBV25-1
TGTGCCAGCAGTGAGACAGGACCTAATGAAAAACTGTTTTTT
CASSETGPNEKLFF
>NA|TRBD2|TRBJ2-1|TRBV7-2
TGTGCCAGCAGCTTAATGGGACTAGACTCCTACAATGAGCAGTTCTTC
CASSLMGLDSYNEQFF
>NA|NA|TRBJ1-1|TRBV7-3
TGTGCCAGCAGCTTCGGGAGGAACACTGAAGCTTTCTTT
CASSFGRNTEAFF
>NA|NA|TRBJ2-5|TRBV7-6
TGTGCCAGCAGCTTACTTCAGGGGAGCTTGGAGACCCAGTACTTC
CASSLLQGSLETQYF
>NA|TRBD2|TRBJ2-1|TRBV5-1
TGCGCCAGCAGCTTGAGCGGGGGTAATGAGCAGTTCTTC
CASSLSGGNEQFF
>NA|NA|TRBJ2-5|TRBV4-3
TGCGCCAGCAGCCAAGATTCTGGGCCAAGGGAGACCCAGTACTTC
CASSQDSGPRETQYF
>NA|NA|TRBJ2-5|TRBV11-3
TGTGCCAGCAGCTTGGACTTTATTGAGACCCAGTACTTC
CASSLDFIETQYF
>NA|NA|TRBJ1-1|TRBV29-1
TGCAGCGTTGAAAGCGGCAGACGCCTTAGGAACACTGAAGCTTTCTTT
CSVESGRRLRNTEAFF
>NA|TRBD1|TRBJ1-6|TRBV2
TGTGCCAGCAGTCTGGGACAGTTTAATTCACCCCTCCACTTT
CASSLGQFNSPLHF
>NA|TRBD1|TRBJ1-4|TRBV28
TGTGCCAGCAACGTTCAGGGGGCTAATGAAAAACTGTTTTTT
CASNVQGANEKLFF
>NA|TRBD1|TRBJ1-2|TRBV15
TGTGCCACCAGCAGGGACAGGGGGTTTAGTGATGGCTACACCTTC
CATSRDRGFSDGYTF
>NA|TRBD1|TRBJ2-1|TRBV4-3
TGCGCCAGCAGCCAAGATGCGTTGGGGACAGGGACTTACAATGAGCAGTTCTTC
CASSQDALGTGTYNEQFF
>NA|TRBD2|TRBJ2-5|TRBV25-1
TGTGCCAGCAGTGAGTCTAGCGGGGGGACCCTAGAGACCCAGTACTTC
CASSESSGGTLETQYF
>NA|NA|TRBJ2-3|TRBV9
TGTGCCAGCAGCGTACAGGGTCTTGTGGGGACAGATACGCAGTATTTT
CASSVQGLVGTDTQYF
>NA|NA|TRBJ1-4|TRBV2
TGTGCCAGCAGTGTTAAAGGGGGAGCGAATGAAAAACTGTTTTTT
CASSVKGGANEKLFF
>NA|TRBD2|TRBJ2-5|TRBV7-7
TGTGCCAGCAGCTTAAGCGGGGGGATTAGAGAGACCCAGTACTTC
CASSLSGGIRETQYF
>NA|NA|TRBJ1-2|TRBV2
TGTGCCAGCGGTGGGGATACAGGGTACGGCGGCTACACCTTC
CASGGDTGYGGYTF
>NA|TRBD1|TRBJ1-1|TRBV18
TGTGCCAGCTCGGGGGACAGGTTGAACACTGAAGCTTTCTTT
CASSGDRLNTEAFF
>NA|NA|TRBJ1-2|TRBV5-5
TGTGCCAGCGGGGGACTCACCGACCAATATGGCTACACCTTC
CASGGLTDQYGYTF
>once|NA|TRBJ2-3|TRBV4-3
TGCGCCAGCAGCCAAGATCTGCAGGGGATGGGAGATACGCAGTATTTT
CASSQDLQGMGDTQYF
>NA|TRBD2|TRBJ2-3|TRBV5-4
TGTGCCAGCAGCCTGGGACTAGCGGGGAGTACAGATACGCAGTATTTT
CASSLGLAGSTDTQYF
>NA|NA|TRBJ1-5|TRBV15
TGTGCCACCAGCAGATCGTTAGGACACCCATGGCAGCCCCAGCATTTT
CATSRSLGHPWQPQHF
>NA|NA|TRBJ2-4|TRBV6-2/TRBV6-3
TGTGCCAGCAGCCAGACTGGACAGTTCAAAAACATTCAGTACTTC
CASSQTGQFKNIQYF
>NA|TRBD2|TRBJ2-3|TRBV4-2
TGTGCCAGCAGCCAAGATATTGGGCGGGGGAGGGGAGATACGCAGTATTTT
CASSQDIGRGRGDTQYF